This TCR beta chain was obtained from a study of shared clonotypes between healthy human individuals. About the study: Three plates each covered CD4 naive and memory; CD8 naive two, CD8 memory one.

This CDR3 contains 15 residues. V lost 3 bases and J 7 bases, leaving 17 bases between the germline ends. Looked up from germline, CDR1 is SGHDT and CDR2 is YYEEEE. Profiling relied on immunoSEQ multiplex PCR, and the TCRdb table lists in-frame clones only, not all of them. The sample includes around 2.5 million clones, roughly 93% of them seen just once. Input material: naive CD4+ T cells from PBMCs. Indicated subset: CD45RA+ positively selected. The TCR sequence derives from a man aged 18 to 29 in good health. Some clones in this sample may be carry-over from other donors' samples. This chain links TRBV5-6 with TRBJ2-4, with D possibly matching TRBD2 (6 bases). The CDR3 loop is CASSSRGGSPNIQYF. DNA for the CDR3: TGTGCCAGCAGCTCCCGGGGAGGCAGCCCCAACATTCAGTACTTC.